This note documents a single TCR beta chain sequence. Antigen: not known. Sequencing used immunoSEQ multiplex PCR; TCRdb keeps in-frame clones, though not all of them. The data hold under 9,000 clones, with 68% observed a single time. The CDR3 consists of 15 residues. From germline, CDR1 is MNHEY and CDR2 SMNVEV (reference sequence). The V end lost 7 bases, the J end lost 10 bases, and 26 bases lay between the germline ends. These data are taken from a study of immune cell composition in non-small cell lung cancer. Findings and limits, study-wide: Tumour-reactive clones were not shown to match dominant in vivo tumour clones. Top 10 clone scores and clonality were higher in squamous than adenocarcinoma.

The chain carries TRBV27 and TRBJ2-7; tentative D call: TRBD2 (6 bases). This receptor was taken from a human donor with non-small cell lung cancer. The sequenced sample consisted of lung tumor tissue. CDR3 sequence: CASTRLVGGVEKQYF. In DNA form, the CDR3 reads TGTGCCAGCACACGCTTGGTGGGAGGAGTTGAGAAACAGTACTTC.